The rows below give T cell receptor beta chains drawn from one sample of a study of blood T cell repertoires in COVID-19. The data were produced by immunoSEQ multiplex PCR, yet TCRdb's version contains in-frame clones alone and is incomplete. The table records under 300,000 clones, roughly 83% of them present only once. Sequenced material: peripheral blood. The receptors derive from a human donor with COVID-19, enrolled during active disease. The donor label of this sample is uncertain. CDR3s include the opening cysteine and the closing phenylalanine or tryptophan. D genes are given only for firm matches. Size tells how often a clone was seen (once, few, many) or the class of an expanded clone, and some rows leave it out.

D | J | V | size | DNA | CDR3
TRBD1 | TRBJ2-5 | TRBV7-2 | - | TGTGCCAGCAGCTTCTCAGGGGGCCAAGAGACCCAGTACTTC | CASSFSGGQETQYF
- | TRBJ1-5 | TRBV10-3 | - | TGTGCCATCAGTGAGTCGGCCGATCAGCCCCAGCATTTT | CAISESADQPQHF
- | TRBJ1-2 | TRBV27 | - | TGTGCCAGCAGTCCAACACCCTCCCTGGGCTACACCTTC | CASSPTPSLGYTF
- | TRBJ2-5 | TRBV29-1 | - | TGCAGCGTCGGGACTTTACAAGAGACCCAGTACTTC | CSVGTLQETQYF
TRBD1 | TRBJ1-1 | TRBV6-2/TRBV6-3 | - | TGTGCCAGCAGTTACTCGGGACAGGGTCCCACTGAAGCTTTCTTT | CASSYSGQGPTEAFF
- | TRBJ2-3 | TRBV10-3 | - | TGTGCCAGCGGGGGCGGGAGCGGGGCAGATACGCAGTATTTT | CASGGGSGADTQYF
- | TRBJ2-1 | TRBV19 | - | TGTGCCAGTAGTATTGGAGACCCCTACAATGAGCAGTTCTTC | CASSIGDPYNEQFF
TRBD1 | TRBJ1-6 | TRBV28 | - | TGTGCCAGCAGTTTCCCCGACAGGGGGATACCATCACCCCTCCACTTT | CASSFPDRGIPSPLHF
- | TRBJ1-2 | TRBV27 | - | TGTGCCAGCAGTTTAGGTCAGGGCCCCTATGGCTACACCTTC | CASSLGQGPYGYTF
- | TRBJ2-6 | TRBV3-1/TRBV3-2 | few | TGTGCCAGCAGCCTGGAGGGGGCTCTCCCCTCTGGGGCCAACGTCCTGACTTTC | CASSLEGALPSGANVLTF
- | TRBJ1-2 | TRBV28 | - | TGTGGCGCGGGCTTCGCAGGAGTTAACTATGGCTACACCTTC | CGAGFAGVNYGYTF
- | TRBJ1-1 | TRBV5-1 | - | TGCGCCAGCAGTTTCGACGGCGGGGGCACTGAAGCTTTCTTT | CASSFDGGGTEAFF
TRBD1 | TRBJ1-2 | TRBV6-6 | - | TGTGCCAGCAGCTTGACAGGGTATGGAGATGGCTACACCTTC | CASSLTGYGDGYTF
- | TRBJ2-7 | TRBV3-1/TRBV3-2 | - | TGTGCCAGCAGCTCCACGGGGGTTCAGTACTTC | CASSSTGVQYF
- | TRBJ1-3 | TRBV9 | - | TGTGCCAGCAGCGTAGAGGGCGGGAGCTCTGGAAACACCATATATTTT | CASSVEGGSSGNTIYF
- | TRBJ2-2 | TRBV7-9 | - | TGTGCCAGCAGCTCACAGGGCCCCGGGGAGCTGTTTTTT | CASSSQGPGELFF
- | TRBJ1-2 | TRBV7-9 | - | TGTGCCGGCGGTAGTACAGGCCGCCAGAACTATGGCTACACCTTC | CAGGSTGRQNYGYTF
- | TRBJ1-3 | TRBV19 | - | TGTGCCAGTAGTATCCCGGGACACGCGACCTCTGGAAACACCATATATTTT | CASSIPGHATSGNTIYF
TRBD1 | TRBJ1-2 | TRBV27 | - | TGTGCCAGCAGTCCGGGACAGCTCTATGGCTACACCTTC | CASSPGQLYGYTF
- | TRBJ1-1 | TRBV28 | once | TGTGCCAGCAGTTCTAGGCCCGTGGAGGGGGCTTTCTTT | CASSSRPVEGAFF
- | TRBJ2-3 | TRBV5-1 | - | TGCGCCAGCAGCCGCACTGTTATTGTCCCCTTGAGCACAGATACGCAGTATTTT | CASSRTVIVPLSTDTQYF
TRBD2 | TRBJ2-1 | TRBV7-2 | - | TGTGCCAGCAGCTTAGTGGCGGGAGAGTCCTACAATGAGCAGTTCTTC | CASSLVAGESYNEQFF
- | TRBJ2-5 | TRBV29-1 | - | TGCAGCGTTGAATACCTCACCCAGGGAAGGAGGGGGACCCAGTACTTC | CSVEYLTQGRRGTQYF
TRBD2 | TRBJ2-1 | TRBV3-1/TRBV3-2 | - | TGTGCCAGCAGCCAAGACGCGGGGGGGTCCTACAATGAGCAGTTCTTC | CASSQDAGGSYNEQFF
- | TRBJ1-2 | TRBV7-2 | - | TGTGCCAGCAGCTCGGGCAGGGTTAACTATGGCTACACCTTC | CASSSGRVNYGYTF
TRBD1 | TRBJ1-6 | TRBV6-6 | - | TGTGCCAGCAGTCGAGAGCAGAGGGGGCAGAATAATTCACCCCTCCACTTT | CASSREQRGQNNSPLHF
- | TRBJ2-7 | TRBV15 | once | TGTGCCACCAGCAGGGGGGCTAGCGGATCAGGCACGCTGTACTTC | CATSRGASGSGTLYF
- | TRBJ2-2 | TRBV19 | few | TGTGCCAGTAGTATAGATCGAGGGACCGGGGAGCTGTTTTTT | CASSIDRGTGELFF
TRBD1 | TRBJ2-1 | TRBV12-5 | - | TGTGCTAGTGGTTTCCCAGGGACAGGGGGCGGACATGAGCAGTTCTTC | CASGFPGTGGGHEQFF
- | TRBJ2-3 | TRBV30 | - | TGTGCCTGGAGTGCCGACAGACCCACAGATACGCAGTATTTT | CAWSADRPTDTQYF
TRBD1 | TRBJ1-2 | TRBV19 | few | TGTGCCAGTGACTCGACAGGGCCCTATGGCTACACCTTC | CASDSTGPYGYTF
TRBD2 | TRBJ2-7 | TRBV11-2 | - | TGTGCCAGCAGCTGGGGGGGGCTAGCGGGAGCCTACGAGCAGTACTTC | CASSWGGLAGAYEQYF
TRBD1 | TRBJ2-1 | TRBV19 | - | TGTGCCAGTAGGGGAACAGGGGAACCCTACAATGAGCAGTTCTTC | CASRGTGEPYNEQFF
TRBD2 | TRBJ2-2 | TRBV5-1 | - | TGCGCCAGCAGCCCAACTAGCGGAGACACCGGGGAGCTGTTTTTT | CASSPTSGDTGELFF
TRBD2 | TRBJ2-3 | TRBV7-2 | - | TGTGCCAGCAGCTTCCCGAGACTAGCGGGAGCAGATACGCAGTATTTT | CASSFPRLAGADTQYF
TRBD2 | TRBJ2-5 | TRBV29-1 | once | TGCAGCGTTGATACAGCGGGAGAAGAGACCCAGTACTTC | CSVDTAGEETQYF
TRBD2 | TRBJ2-7 | TRBV5-1 | - | TGCGCCAGCAGCCTAGCGGGAGTGGGCGAGCAGTACTTC | CASSLAGVGEQYF
- | TRBJ2-3 | TRBV24-1 | - | TGTGCCACCAGTGATCTTAGTCATACGCAGTATTTT | CATSDLSHTQYF
- | TRBJ1-2 | TRBV7-3 | - | TGTGCCAGCACCCCGGACGGAACAGGGTCCTATGGCTACACCTTC | CASTPDGTGSYGYTF
TRBD2 | TRBJ2-1 | TRBV7-3 | - | TGTGCCAGCAGCCCAGAGTCCGGGACTAGCGGGAGTAATGAGCAGTTCTTC | CASSPESGTSGSNEQFF
TRBD2 | TRBJ2-7 | TRBV6-1 | once | TGTGCCAGCAGTGGCCCCCCGGCGGGAGGAGCCTACGAGCAGTACTTC | CASSGPPAGGAYEQYF
TRBD1 | TRBJ2-5 | TRBV19 | - | TGTGCCAGTAGCGGGACAGAACTCTACGATCCGGAGACCCAGTACTTC | CASSGTELYDPETQYF
- | TRBJ2-1 | TRBV6-6 | - | TGTGCCAGCAGTTACGCACAGTACAATGAGCAGTTCTTC | CASSYAQYNEQFF
- | TRBJ2-6 | TRBV4-2 | once | TGTGCCAGCAGCCATAACAGCCCCTCTGGGGCCAACGTCCTGACTTTC | CASSHNSPSGANVLTF
- | TRBJ1-5 | TRBV6-1 | - | TGTGCCAGCAGTGAAGCTCAGGGCAGGAGCAATCAGCCCCAGCATTTT | CASSEAQGRSNQPQHF
- | TRBJ2-6 | TRBV10-3 | - | TGTGCCATCAGTGGGGCAGGCTCTGGGGCCAACGTCCTGACTTTC | CAISGAGSGANVLTF
- | TRBJ2-3 | TRBV29-1 | - | TGCAGCGTTGTTACGGGATCCCCCGGAGATACGCAGTATTTT | CSVVTGSPGDTQYF
- | TRBJ2-3 | TRBV28 | - | TGTGCCTCCGGGTACGGACTGGATTCCACCACAGATACGCAGTATTTT | CASGYGLDSTTDTQYF
TRBD2 | TRBJ2-1 | TRBV7-6 | - | TGTGCCAGCAGCTTGGGGACTAGCGGGAGACTCCTCAATGAGCAGTTCTTC | CASSLGTSGRLLNEQFF